This T cell receptor beta chain was identified during a study of T cell changes during pregnancy in multiple sclerosis. The V end was cut by 2 bases, the J end by 8 bases, with 18 bases between. Germline V lookup: CDR1 MNHEY, CDR2 SVGAGI. The CDR3 extends over 16 amino acids. TCRdb's table, derived via immunoSEQ multiplex PCR, lists solely in-frame clones and lacks some. The sample yields approximately 50,000 clones, roughly nine tenths seen once. Sequenced here: CD8+ T cells from peripheral blood mononuclear cells, sampled after pregnancy. The TCR originated in a female donor with multiple sclerosis, enrolled in a pregnancy study. The chain recombines TRBV6-5 with TRBJ1-4; no clear D gene. In DNA, the CDR3 is TGTGCCAGCAGTTACGAGAGCGGGGAGCGGTTCGAAAAACTGTTTTTT. It translates to CASSYESGERFEKLFF.